This T cell receptor beta chain was captured by sequencing in a study of T cell responses to AZD1222 COVID-19 vaccine. Regarding the study as a whole: Two AZD1222 administrations were followed by greater Spike-specific TCR breadth and depth. Close to half of all spike-specific TCRs reportedly target regions of the variants that are unmutated. At study baseline, merely five or six AZD1222 recipients were seropositive.

Turning to this clone: Its antigen is still unknown.

Libraries were prepared by immunoSEQ multiplex PCR; TCRdb keeps only in-frame clonotypes and omits some of them. The table lists tens of thousands of clones, nearly 90% of them singletons. Sample: peripheral blood, taken 28 days after the second AZD1222 dose. The TCR was taken from an adult who received the AZD1222 COVID-19 vaccine.

Here the CDR3 reads CASSAFNEQFF. CDR3 in DNA: TGCGCCAGCAGTGCGTTCAATGAGCAGTTCTTC. This chain uses TRBV10-2 with TRBJ2-1; D not certain. Germline V gene sequence: CDR1 WSHSY, CDR2 SAAADI. This CDR3 contains 11 residues. The V and J ends lost 4 bases and 6 bases respectively, with 4 bases between them.